The rows below give T cell receptor beta chains drawn from one sample of a study of control samples from healthy donors and cancer patients. Assay: immunoSEQ multiplex PCR; the TCRdb copy retains only in-frame clones and omits some. The sample lists about 51,000 clones; roughly 80% were seen once. Sequenced input: blood. All receptors derive from a man between 70 and 80 years old in good health. CDR3s include the opening cysteine and the closing phenylalanine or tryptophan. A D gene is named only where the DNA matches it firmly. A row's size may be missing; if present it is once, few, many or a size class.

d_call,j_call,clone_size,v_call,cdr3_aa,cdr3_nt
NA,TRBJ1-2,once,TRBV5-1,CASGQSPEQNYGYTF,TGCGCCAGCGGACAGTCCCCCGAACAGAACTATGGCTACACCTTC
TRBD2,TRBJ2-1,NA,TRBV3-1/TRBV3-2,CASSQGRTSGDNEQFF,TGTGCCAGCAGCCAAGGCCGGACTAGTGGCGACAATGAGCAGTTCTTC
NA,TRBJ2-2,NA,TRBV19,CASTSSGPGGWNGELFF,TGTGCCAGTACCTCCTCCGGCCCCGGGGGATGGAACGGGGAGCTGTTTTTT
NA,TRBJ2-7,NA,TRBV3-1/TRBV3-2,CASSPLRSSYEQYF,TGTGCCAGCTCCCCCCTTAGAAGCTCCTACGAGCAGTACTTC
TRBD2,TRBJ2-2,NA,TRBV7-9,CASSLDGTSGSADTGELFF,TGTGCCAGCAGCTTAGATGGGACTAGCGGGAGTGCGGACACCGGGGAGCTGTTTTTT
NA,TRBJ1-4,NA,TRBV6-4,CASSVWPGAEKLFF,TGTGCCAGCAGTGTTTGGCCGGGGGCGGAAAAACTGTTTTTT
NA,TRBJ2-5,NA,TRBV6-2/TRBV6-3,CASSYGAYPASQETQYF,TGTGCCAGCAGTTACGGGGCTTACCCTGCTTCACAAGAGACCCAGTACTTC
NA,TRBJ1-3,once,TRBV7-8,CASSPLSGRTGNTIYF,TGTGCCAGCAGCCCACTCTCCGGTCGCACTGGAAACACCATATATTTT
NA,TRBJ1-2,NA,TRBV5-4,CASSLASIAGYGYTF,TGTGCCAGCAGCTTGGCCTCGATTGCGGGCTATGGCTACACCTTC
NA,TRBJ2-1,few,TRBV29-1,CSVEGRYNEQFF,TGCAGCGTTGAGGGCAGATACAATGAGCAGTTCTTC
TRBD2,TRBJ2-1,few,TRBV9,CASSGNSGFYNEQFF,TGTGCCAGCAGCGGAAATAGCGGGTTTTACAATGAGCAGTTCTTC
NA,TRBJ2-3,NA,TRBV2,CASRSRTQYF,TGTGCCAGCAGGAGTCGTACGCAGTATTTT
NA,TRBJ2-2,NA,TRBV5-1,CASSLAGEGELFF,TGCGCCAGCAGCTTGGCCGGGGAGGGGGAGCTGTTTTTT
TRBD1,TRBJ1-5,NA,TRBV23-1,CASSQGQGNQPQHF,TGCGCCAGCAGTCAAGGACAGGGCAATCAGCCCCAGCATTTT
NA,TRBJ1-1,NA,TRBV9,CASSGARGYTEAFF,TGTGCCAGCAGCGGGGCTAGAGGGTACACTGAAGCTTTCTTT
NA,TRBJ1-2,NA,TRBV28,CASLNAGTANYGYTF,TGTGCCAGCCTGAATGCCGGGACTGCGAACTATGGCTACACCTTC
TRBD1,TRBJ2-3,NA,TRBV29-1,CSVEGYRGKADTQYF,TGCAGCGTTGAAGGATACAGGGGCAAGGCAGATACGCAGTATTTT